The 2 T cell receptor beta chains presented below share a single source sample, sequenced in a study of T cells in Graves' hyperthyroidism and ophthalmopathy. Amplification of TCR beta CDR3 regions used RNA as the template. The HTBI primer set served for first-round RT-PCR of the TCR CDR3. TCRdb re-analysed the multiplex PCR reads in MiXCR, keeping a single row per CDR3 protein. The sample holds 400,000 to 450,000 distinct CDR3 sequences, roughly 14% seen once. The sequencing sample was made of blood. Source of these receptors: a man aged 18 to 35 with Graves' ophthalmopathy.

The chain employs TRBV5-4 and TRBJ2-2; the match to TRBD1 covers 8 bases. V dropped 1 base and J dropped 2; count of bases not matched to a gene: 4. CDR1 SGHNT and CDR2 YYREEE come from the germline V gene (reference sequence). The CDR3 is 16 residues long. CDR3 sequence: CASSLPGQGNTGELFF. In DNA form, the CDR3 reads TGTGCCAGCAGCTTGCCCGGACAGGGTAACACCGGGGAGCTGTTTTTT.

In its sample, this clonotype was seen many times. The chain recombines TRBV7-9 with TRBJ2-1; D is unclear. V dropped 1 base and J dropped 6 bases, with 7 bases sitting between them. CDR1 SEHNR and CDR2 FQNEAQ come from the germline V gene (reference sequence). The CDR3 covers 13 residues. CDR3 amino acids: CASSLGQANEQFF. The DNA for the CDR3 is TGTGCCAGCAGCTTAGGTCAGGCCAATGAGCAGTTCTTC.